This TCR beta chain originates from a study of blood T cell repertoires in COVID-19. Study-level information: T cells, B-cell-depleted T cells, or PBMCs provided the cDNA or gDNA that served as material.

This CDR3 has 16 residues. V dropped 6 bases and J dropped 2 bases, with 17 bases sitting between them. CDR1 SGHAT and CDR2 FQNNGV come from the germline V gene. Original handling: By means of reference gene primer amplification, nucleated cell counts were estimated. Clones were read by immunoSEQ multiplex PCR, and TCRdb kept only the in-frame ones, dropping some. The V and J calls and the clone size are those of that table, but D and trimming were determined from the DNA. The repertoire holds roughly 150,000 clones, with approximately 86% as singletons. The TCR was taken from an older woman with acute or convalescent COVID-19. Specimen: peripheral blood. The chain carries TRBV11-2 and TRBJ1-3; D perhaps matches TRBD1 (5 bases). This CDR3 is CASRRSRGGTGNTIYF. The CDR3 DNA sequence: TGTGCCAGCAGGAGATCCCGCGGGGGAACTGGAAACACCATATATTTT.